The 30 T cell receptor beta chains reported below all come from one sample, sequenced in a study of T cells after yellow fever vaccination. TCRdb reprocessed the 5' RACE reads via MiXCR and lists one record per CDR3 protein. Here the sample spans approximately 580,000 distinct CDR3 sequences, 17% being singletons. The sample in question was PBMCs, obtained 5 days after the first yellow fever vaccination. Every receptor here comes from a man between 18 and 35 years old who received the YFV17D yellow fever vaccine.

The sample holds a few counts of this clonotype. CDR3 in DNA: TGCGCCAGCAGCTTGGAGGGCCGGGATAATTCACCCCTCCACTTT. Its translation: CASSLEGRDNSPLHF. The rearrangement joins TRBV5-1 to TRBJ1-6; D ambiguous. From germline, CDR1 is SGHRS and CDR2 YFSETQ. V gave up 0 bases and J gave up 5 bases, with 9 bases separating them. CDR3 length: 15 amino acids.

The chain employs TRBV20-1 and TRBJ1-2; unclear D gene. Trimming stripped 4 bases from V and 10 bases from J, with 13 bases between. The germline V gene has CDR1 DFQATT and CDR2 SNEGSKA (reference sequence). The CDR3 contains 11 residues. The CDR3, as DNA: TGCAGTGCTACCACATCCCTGGACTACACCTTC. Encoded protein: CSATTSLDYTF.

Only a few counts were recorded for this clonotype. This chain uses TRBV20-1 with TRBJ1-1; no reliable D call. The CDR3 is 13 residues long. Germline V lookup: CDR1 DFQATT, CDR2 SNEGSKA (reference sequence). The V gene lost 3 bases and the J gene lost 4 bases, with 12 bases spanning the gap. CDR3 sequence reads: CSASDAGGTEAFF. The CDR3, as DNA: TGCAGTGCTAGTGATGCGGGCGGCACTGAAGCTTTCTTT.

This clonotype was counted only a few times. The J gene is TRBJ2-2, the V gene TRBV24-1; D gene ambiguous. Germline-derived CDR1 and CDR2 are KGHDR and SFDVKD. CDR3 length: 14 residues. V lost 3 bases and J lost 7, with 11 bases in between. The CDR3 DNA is TGTGCCACCAGTGATGCCCTCTCGGTCGGGGAGCTGTTTTTT. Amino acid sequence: CATSDALSVGELFF.

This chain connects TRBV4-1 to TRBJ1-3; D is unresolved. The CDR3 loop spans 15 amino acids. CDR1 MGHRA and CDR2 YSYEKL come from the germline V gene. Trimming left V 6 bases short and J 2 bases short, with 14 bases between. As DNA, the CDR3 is TGCGCCAGCAGTCCGGGTTTGGTGACTGGAAACACCATATATTTT. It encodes CASSPGLVTGNTIYF.

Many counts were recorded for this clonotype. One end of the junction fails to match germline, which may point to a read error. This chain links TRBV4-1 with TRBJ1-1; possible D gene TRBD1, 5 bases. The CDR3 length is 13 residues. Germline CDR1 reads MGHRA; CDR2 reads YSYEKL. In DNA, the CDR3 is TGTGCCAGCAGCCAAGGACAGAACACTGAAGCTTTCTTT. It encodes CASSQGQNTEAFF.

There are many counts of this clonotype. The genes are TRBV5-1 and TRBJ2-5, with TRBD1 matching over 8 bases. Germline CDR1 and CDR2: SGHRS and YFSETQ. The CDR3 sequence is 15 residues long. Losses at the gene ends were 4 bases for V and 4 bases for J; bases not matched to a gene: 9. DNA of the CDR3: TGCGCCAGCAGCCCCAGGGGGCTCGAGTCAGAGACCCAGTACTTC. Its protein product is CASSPRGLESETQYF. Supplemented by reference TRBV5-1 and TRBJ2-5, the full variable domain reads KAGVTQTPRYLIKTRGQQVTLSCSPISGHRSVSWYQQTPGQGLQFLFEYFSETQRNKGNFPGRFSGRQFSNSRSEMNVSTLELGDSALYLCASSPRGLESETQYFGPGTRLLVL.

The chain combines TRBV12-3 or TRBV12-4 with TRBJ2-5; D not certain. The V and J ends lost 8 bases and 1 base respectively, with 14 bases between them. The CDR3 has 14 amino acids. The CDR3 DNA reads TGTGCCAGCCGAACCGGGTTAGGCCAAGAGACCCAGTACTTC. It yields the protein CASRTGLGQETQYF.

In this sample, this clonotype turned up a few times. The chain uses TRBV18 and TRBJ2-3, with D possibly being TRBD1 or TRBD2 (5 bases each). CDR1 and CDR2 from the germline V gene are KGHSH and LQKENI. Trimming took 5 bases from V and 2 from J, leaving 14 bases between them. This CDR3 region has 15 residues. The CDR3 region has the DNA TGTGCCAGCTCAGAGAGGGACCTACCCACAGATACGCAGTATTTT. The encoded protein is CASSERDLPTDTQYF.

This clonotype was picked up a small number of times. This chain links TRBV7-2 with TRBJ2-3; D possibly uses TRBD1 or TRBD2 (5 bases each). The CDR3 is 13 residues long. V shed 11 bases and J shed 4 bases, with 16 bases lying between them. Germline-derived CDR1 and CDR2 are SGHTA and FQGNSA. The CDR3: CASAGGAPDTQYF. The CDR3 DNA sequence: TGTGCCTCGGCGGGTGGGGCTCCAGATACGCAGTATTTT.

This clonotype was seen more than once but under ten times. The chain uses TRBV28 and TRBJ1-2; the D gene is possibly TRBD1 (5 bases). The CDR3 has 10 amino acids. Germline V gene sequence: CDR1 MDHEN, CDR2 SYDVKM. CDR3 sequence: CVQGNYGYTF. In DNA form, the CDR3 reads TGTGTGCAGGGCAACTATGGCTACACCTTC.

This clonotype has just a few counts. The CDR3 sequence is CASSYSETSGGPDTQYF. The CDR3 DNA sequence: TGTGCCAGCAGTTACTCTGAGACTAGCGGGGGTCCAGATACGCAGTATTTT. The J gene is TRBJ2-3, the V gene TRBV6-5; 12 bases agree with TRBD2. The CDR3 extends over 17 amino acids. J gave up 4 bases and V 0 bases, and 5 bases lay outside the gene matches. CDR1 is MNHEY and CDR2 is SVGAGI in the germline V gene.

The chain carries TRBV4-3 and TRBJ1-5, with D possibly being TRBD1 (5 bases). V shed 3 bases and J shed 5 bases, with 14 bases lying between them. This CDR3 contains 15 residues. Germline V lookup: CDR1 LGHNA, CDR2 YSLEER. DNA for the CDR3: TGCGCCAGCAGCCAGAGGGCCAGGGTCGATCAGCCCCAGCATTTT. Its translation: CASSQRARVDQPQHF.

The CDR3 nucleotides read TGCGCCAGCAGCCAAGTCCCCGGAAACACCGGGGAGCTGTTTTTT. This translates into CASSQVPGNTGELFF. V gene TRBV4-1 combines with J gene TRBJ2-2; D not resolved. The V gene lost 1 base and the J gene lost 2 bases, with 8 bases spanning the gap. Germline V lookup: CDR1 MGHRA, CDR2 YSYEKL. This CDR3 region has 15 residues.

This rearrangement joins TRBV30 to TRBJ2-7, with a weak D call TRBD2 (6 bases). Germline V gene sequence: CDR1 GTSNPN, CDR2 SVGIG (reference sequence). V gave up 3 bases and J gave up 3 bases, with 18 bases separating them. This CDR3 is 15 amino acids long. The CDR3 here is CAWRPVPGLSYEQYF. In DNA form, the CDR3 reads TGTGCCTGGAGACCGGTACCGGGACTGAGCTACGAGCAGTACTTC. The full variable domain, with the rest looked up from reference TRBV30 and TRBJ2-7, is SQTIHQWPATLVQPVGSPLSLECTVEGTSNPNLYWYRQAAGRGLQLLFYSVGIGQISSEVPQNLSASRPQDRQFILSSKKLLLSDSGFYLCAWRPVPGLSYEQYFGPGTRLTVT.

CDR3 sequence reads: CATTRNSLAPPGANVLTF. CDR3 bases: TGTGCCACCACTCGGAACAGCCTTGCTCCTCCTGGGGCCAACGTCCTGACTTTC. This chain connects TRBV11-1 to TRBJ2-6, with D unresolved. CDR3 size: 18 residues. Germline V gene data show CDR1 as SGHAT and CDR2 as FQDESV (reference sequence). Trimming cost V 10 bases and J 2 bases, with 24 bases left between them. Full variable domain (rest looked up from reference TRBV11-1 and TRBJ2-6): EAEVAQSPRYKITEKSQAVAFWCDPISGHATLYWYRQILGQGPELLVQFQDESVVDDSQLPKDRFSAERLKGVDSTLKIQPAELGDSAMYLCATTRNSLAPPGANVLTFGAGSRLTVL.

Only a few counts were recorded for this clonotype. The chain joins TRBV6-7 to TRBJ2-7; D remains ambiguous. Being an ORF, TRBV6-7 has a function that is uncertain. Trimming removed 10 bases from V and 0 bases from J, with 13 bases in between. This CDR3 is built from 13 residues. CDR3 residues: CAIPGHSSYEQYV. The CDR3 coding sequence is TGTGCCATCCCGGGCCACAGCTCCTACGAGCAGTACGTC.

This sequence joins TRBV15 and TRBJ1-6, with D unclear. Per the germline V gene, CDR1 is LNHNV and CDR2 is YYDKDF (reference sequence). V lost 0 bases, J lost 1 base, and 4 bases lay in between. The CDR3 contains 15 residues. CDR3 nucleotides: TGTGCCACCAGCAGAGAACAGTCCTATAATTCACCCCTCCACTTT. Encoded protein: CATSREQSYNSPLHF.

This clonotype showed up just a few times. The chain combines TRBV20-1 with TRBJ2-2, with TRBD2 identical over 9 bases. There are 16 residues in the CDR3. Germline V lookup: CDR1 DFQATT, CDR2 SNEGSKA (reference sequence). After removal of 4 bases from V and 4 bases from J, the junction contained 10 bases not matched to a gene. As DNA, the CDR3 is TGCAGTGCTATCGGAGGGTTAGCGGGGGCCACCGGGGAGCTGTTTTTT. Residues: CSAIGGLAGATGELFF.

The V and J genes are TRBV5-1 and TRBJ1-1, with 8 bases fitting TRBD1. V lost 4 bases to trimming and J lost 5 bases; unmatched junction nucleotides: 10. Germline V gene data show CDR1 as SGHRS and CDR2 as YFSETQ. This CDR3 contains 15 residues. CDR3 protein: CASSKNPGGDTEAFF. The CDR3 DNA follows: TGCGCCAGCAGCAAGAATCCAGGGGGCGATACTGAAGCTTTCTTT.

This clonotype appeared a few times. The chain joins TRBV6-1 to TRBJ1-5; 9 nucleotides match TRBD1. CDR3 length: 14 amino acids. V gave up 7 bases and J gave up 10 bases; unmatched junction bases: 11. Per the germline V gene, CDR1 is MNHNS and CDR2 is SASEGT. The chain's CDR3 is CASTGQGTIQPQHF. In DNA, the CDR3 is TGTGCCAGCACCGGACAGGGGACAATCCAACCCCAGCATTTT.

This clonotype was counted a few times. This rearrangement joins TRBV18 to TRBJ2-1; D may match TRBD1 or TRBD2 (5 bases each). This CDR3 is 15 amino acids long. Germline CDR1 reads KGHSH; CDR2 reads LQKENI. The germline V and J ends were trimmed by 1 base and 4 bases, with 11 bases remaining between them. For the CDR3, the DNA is TGTGCCAGCTCACCACGAGAGGGACCTTACAATGAGCAGTTCTTC. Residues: CASSPREGPYNEQFF.

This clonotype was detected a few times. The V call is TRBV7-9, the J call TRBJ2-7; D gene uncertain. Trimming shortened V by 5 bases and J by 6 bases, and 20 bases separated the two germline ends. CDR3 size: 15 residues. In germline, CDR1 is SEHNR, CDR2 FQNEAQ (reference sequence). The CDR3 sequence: CASSPKARLGSEQYF. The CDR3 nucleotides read TGTGCCAGCAGCCCCAAGGCCAGGCTTGGTTCCGAGCAGTACTTC.

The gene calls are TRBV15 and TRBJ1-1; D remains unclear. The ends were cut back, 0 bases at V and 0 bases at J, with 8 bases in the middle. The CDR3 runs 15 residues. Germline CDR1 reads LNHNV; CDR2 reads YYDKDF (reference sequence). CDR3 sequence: CATSRDDPLNTEAFF. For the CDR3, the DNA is TGTGCCACCAGCAGAGATGATCCGTTGAACACTGAAGCTTTCTTT.

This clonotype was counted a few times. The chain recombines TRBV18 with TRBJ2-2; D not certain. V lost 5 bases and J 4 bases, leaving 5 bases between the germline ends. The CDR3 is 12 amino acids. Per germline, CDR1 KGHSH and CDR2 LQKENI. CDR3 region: CASSSFTGELFF. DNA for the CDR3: TGTGCCAGCTCATCTTTCACCGGGGAGCTGTTTTTT. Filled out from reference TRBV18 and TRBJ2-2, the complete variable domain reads NAGVMQNPRHLVRRRGQEARLRCSPMKGHSHVYWYRQLPEEGLKFMVYLQKENIIDESGMPKERFSAEFPKEGPSILRIQQVVRGDSAAYFCASSSFTGELFFGEGSRLTVL.

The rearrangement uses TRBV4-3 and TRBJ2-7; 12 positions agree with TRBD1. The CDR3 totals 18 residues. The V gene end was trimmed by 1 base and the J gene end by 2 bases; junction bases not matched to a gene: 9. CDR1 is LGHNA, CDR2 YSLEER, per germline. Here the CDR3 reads CASSQAFLGQGAPYEQYV. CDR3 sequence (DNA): TGCGCCAGCAGCCAAGCCTTTTTGGGACAGGGGGCACCCTACGAGCAGTACGTC.

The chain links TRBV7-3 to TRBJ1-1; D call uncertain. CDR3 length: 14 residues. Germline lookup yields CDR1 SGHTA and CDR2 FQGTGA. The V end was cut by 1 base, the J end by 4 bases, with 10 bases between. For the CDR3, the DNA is TGTGCCAGCAGCTTAAAAGGGAGCTTCACTGAAGCTTTCTTT. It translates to CASSLKGSFTEAFF.

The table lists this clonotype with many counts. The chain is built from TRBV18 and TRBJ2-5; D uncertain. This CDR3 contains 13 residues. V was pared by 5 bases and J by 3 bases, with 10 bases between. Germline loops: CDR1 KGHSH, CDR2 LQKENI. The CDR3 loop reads CASSSSEKETQYF. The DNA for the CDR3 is TGTGCCAGCTCATCTTCAGAGAAAGAGACCCAGTACTTC.

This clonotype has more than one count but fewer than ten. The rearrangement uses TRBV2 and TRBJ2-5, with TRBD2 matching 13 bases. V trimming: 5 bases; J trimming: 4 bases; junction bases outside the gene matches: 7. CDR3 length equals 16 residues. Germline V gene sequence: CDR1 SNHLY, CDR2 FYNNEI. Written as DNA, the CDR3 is TGTGCCAGCAGTCAACTAGCGGGGGGGAGGACAGAGACCCAGTACTTC. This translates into CASSQLAGGRTETQYF.

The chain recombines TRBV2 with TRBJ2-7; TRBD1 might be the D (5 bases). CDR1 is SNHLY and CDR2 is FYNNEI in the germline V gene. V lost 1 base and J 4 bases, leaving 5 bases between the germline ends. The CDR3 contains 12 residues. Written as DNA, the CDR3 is TGTGCCAGCAGTGAAGAGGGGTACGAGCAGTACTTC. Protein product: CASSEEGYEQYF.